The source of this T cell receptor beta chain is a study of human T cells and chemical hapten exposure (TCRdb year 2021). A note on the overall study: For sensitization, 2% DPC in acetone was applied to a 2 cm by 2 cm area of upper inner arm skin. Throughout the approximately 23-week study period, patients were also given weekly therapeutic DPC doses on the scalp. Patch testing on the upper back used Finn chambers containing 0.01% DPC, with scoring done after 6 days according to International Contact Dermatitis Research Group standards. The patient cohort, mostly female, included alopecia areata with under or over 50% scalp involvement, alopecia totalis and alopecia universalis. Libraries were pooled for sequencing, and variation in per-sample TCR yields was attributed mainly to small differences in library volumes within the pool. In alopecia patients, the study followed how the peripheral blood TCR repertoire changed in vivo over primary and secondary sensitization to diphenylcyclopropenone (DPC), a hapten. Blood samples were taken from patients before sensitization (week 0) and then at 2, 6 and about 24 weeks after DPC sensitization. For TCR sequencing, blood came from 25 to 30 alopecia patients at anywhere from one to four time points (pre-sensitization, 2, 6 and 24 weeks). Results and caveats for the whole study, not just this receptor: Alopecia, a presumed autoimmune disease, was present in all patients, so the immune response of the patients might differ from that of healthy individuals. Compared with pre-sensitization or healthy control sets, expanded TCRs formed significantly more large CDR3 similarity clusters, which is consistent with antigen-driven responses. Patch test score correlated positively with the number of PT1 expanded TCRs, reaching significance at thresholds 8, 16 and 32 but not at 4. After repeated subsampling, changes were observed in the strength of the expansion versus patch-test correlation and in the threshold at which the correlation became significant. DPC sensitization did not change the number of TCRs with a frequency above 1 in 1000, and there was no evidence of changes in global repertoire structure.

The time point label, read with the paper, signifies: pre-sensitization, week 0. Reading the label with the study, this specimen's treatment or condition is: therapeutic diphenylcyclopropenone sensitization with weekly scalp DPC. At every patch-test visit, the blood draw took place before the patch test was put on. To be eligible, patients had to be aged 18 to 70, diagnosed with alopecia and judged suitable for DPC therapy, while pregnant patients were excluded. Total RNA was isolated from unfractionated whole blood collected in Tempus Blood RNA tubes. This clonotype was counted at least ten times. Its antigen is still unknown. No much larger clonotype is one base removed from it; base qualities were not supplied. Libraries were constructed by RACE. Sequencing was carried out with a NextSeq 500. During library preparation, unique molecular identifiers were attached to individual cDNA molecules so that TCRs could be counted in a quantitative, reproducible way. Both TCR alpha and TCR beta chains were sequenced from each blood RNA sample. Turning to the authors' computational methods: A median of about 89,000 TCRs per sample was observed, with a range of about 23,224 to 750,000. The Decombinator software suite was used to annotate the V, J and CDR3 of the TCR reads. Every sample was subsampled to the same number of TCRs (28,000) for the PS versus PT1 abundance plots. Expanded TCRs were defined as absent before sensitization and observed at least eight times at the 2-week time point. TCRdb ran its own pipeline on the public reads, namely fastp trimming at Q25 and MiXCR clone calling, and kept in-frame beta chains. Each entry is one CDR3 protein sequence, shown with its most common DNA and genes. It is TCRdb's table, rather than the study itself, that gives the V and J calls and clone size. The sample contains some 70,000 distinct CDR3 sequences, roughly 9.7% of them found a single time. Jointly, the top ten make up about 5.2% of the sample.

Trimming removed 4 bases from V and 7 bases from J; the gene matches leave 9 bases unexplained. The CDR3, cysteine through phenylalanine, is 15 amino acids long. Solely the CDR3 DNA is kept, with 45 bases framed from the first base. Via the germline V gene (reference sequence), CDR1 is SEHNR and CDR2 FQNEAQ. The receptor chain draws on TRBV7-9 and TRBJ2-4; the junction holds 8 bases that match TRBD2. The TCR was taken from a woman between 45 and 65 years old with alopecia areata. Some clones in this sample may be carry-over from other donors' samples. The input for sequencing was whole blood, taken in connection with sensitization to the hapten diphenylcyclopropenone (DPC). In nucleotide form, the sequence is TGTGCCAGCAGCTCCAGCGGGGGTTTCGGGAACATTCAGTACTTC. This yields the protein CASSSSGGFGNIQYF. Where the CDR3 stops, the reference TRBV7-9 and TRBJ2-4 genes take over; the full variable domain is DTGVSQNPRHKITKRGQNVTFRCDPISEHNRLYWYRQTLGQGPEFLTYFQNEAQLEKSRLLSDRFSAERPKGSFSTLEIQRTEQGDSAMYLCASSSSGGFGNIQYFGAGTRLSVL.